These 29 T cell receptor beta chains were all obtained from the same sample, sequenced in a study of identical twins. TCRdb processed the 5' RACE reads anew with MiXCR; each CDR3 protein has one entry. The sample carries fewer than 550,000 distinct CDR3 sequences, over 12% recorded once. These records were also assigned to another study, of yellow fever vaccine responses in identical twins.

The sample was CD4+ T cells sorted from blood. Receptor source: a woman aged 18-30 years in good health.

The chain has TRBV10-3 and TRBJ2-7; 8 nucleotides match TRBD2. V lost 4 bases and J lost 4; bases outside the gene matches: 3. The CDR3 has 13 amino acids. Germline CDR1 is ENHRY and CDR2 is SYGVKD. The CDR3 loop is CAISASGPYEQYF. CDR3 bases: TGTGCCATCAGTGCTAGCGGGCCTTACGAGCAGTACTTC.

This clonotype was seen only a few times. The chain employs TRBV7-8 and TRBJ2-2; 8 bases map to TRBD2. Germline V gives CDR1 SGHVS, CDR2 FQNEAQ. The CDR3 runs 18 residues. J was trimmed by 0 bases and V by 0 bases; bases with no gene match: 6. The CDR3 DNA is TGTGCCAGCAGCTTAGCGCGAGTTAGCGGGGCGAACACCGGGGAGCTGTTTTTT. Its translation is CASSLARVSGANTGELFF. Based on the CDR3 plus reference TRBV7-8 and TRBJ2-2, the full variable domain is GAGVSQSPRYKVAKRGQDVALRCDPISGHVSLFWYQQALGQGPEFLTYFQNEAQLDKSGLPSDRFFAERPEGSVSTLKIQRTQQEDSAVYLCASSLARVSGANTGELFFGEGSRLTVL.

The chain couples TRBV7-9 to TRBJ2-2; 7 bases match TRBD2. Trimming took 5 bases from V and 0 from J; bases not matched to a gene: 9. Germline V lookup: CDR1 SEHNR, CDR2 FQNEAQ (reference sequence). There are 17 residues in the CDR3. The DNA of the CDR3 is TGTGCCAGCAGCACCCTCCTAGCGGTCGCGAACACCGGGGAGCTGTTTTTT. It yields the protein CASSTLLAVANTGELFF.

The genes are TRBV6-2 or TRBV6-3 and TRBJ2-5; D gene ambiguous. V lost 2 bases and J lost 4, with 5 bases in between. The CDR3 extends over 12 amino acids. The germline V gene has CDR1 MNHEY and CDR2 SVGEGT. The DNA for the CDR3 is TGTGCCAGCAGTTACAGCGCAGAGACCCAGTACTTC. Residues: CASSYSAETQYF.

This clonotype occurred a few times. The rearrangement uses TRBV14 and TRBJ2-1; D possibly corresponds to TRBD2 (5 bases). V lost 1 base to trimming and J lost 10 bases, with 11 bases between them. The CDR3 totals 13 residues. CDR1 and CDR2 (germline): SGHDN, FVKESK. DNA for the CDR3: TGTGCCAGCAGCCAAGTCGGCACGGGGGAGCAGTTCTTC. The encoded protein is CASSQVGTGEQFF.

Concerning this clonotype: This may be a read error, as it is one base from a much larger clone. The chain couples TRBV28 to TRBJ2-1; D uncertain. CDR3 length: 14 amino acids. Germline V CDR1 and CDR2: MDHEN, SYDVKM. V shed 1 base and J shed 0 bases, with 4 bases lying between them. The CDR3 region has the DNA TGTGCCAGCAGTTTATATCACTCCTACAATGAGCAGTTCTTC. Encoded protein: CASSLYHSYNEQFF.

This clonotype has at least ten counts. The CDR3 DNA follows: TGCGCCAGCAGCCAAGTCTCAAGTAACACTGAAGCTTTCTTT. Its translation: CASSQVSSNTEAFF. J is TRBJ1-1 and V is TRBV4-1, with no clear D. In germline, CDR1 is MGHRA, CDR2 YSYEKL. The CDR3 sequence is 14 residues long. Trimming pared 1 base from V and 2 bases from J, leaving 8 bases between.

The chain couples TRBV20-1 to TRBJ1-4, with D possibly being TRBD1 (6 bases). CDR1 is DFQATT and CDR2 is SNEGSKA in the germline V gene (reference sequence). The CDR3 consists of 14 residues. V was trimmed by 3 bases and J by 7 bases, leaving 15 bases between them. The CDR3 loop reads CSASRGGLSEKLFF. CDR3 in DNA: TGCAGTGCTAGCCGCGGGGGCTTGAGTGAAAAACTGTTTTTT.

This clonotype has a handful of counts. V gene TRBV29-1 combines with J gene TRBJ1-2, with 11 positions matching TRBD1. Germline trimming cut 4 bases from V and 7 bases from J; bases unmatched to any gene: 5. The CDR3 has 13 amino acids. Looked up from germline, CDR1 is SQVTM and CDR2 is ANQGSEA. The CDR3 coding sequence is TGCAGCGTTGGTCCCGGACAGGGGGCTGGCTACACCTTC. This codes for CSVGPGQGAGYTF.

The chain is built from TRBV7-2 and TRBJ2-1, with D unclear. The germline gives CDR1 SGHTA, CDR2 FQGNSA. The CDR3 is made up of 16 amino acids. The ends were cut back, 5 bases at V and 7 bases at J, with 21 bases in the middle. CDR3 nucleotides: TGTGCCAGCAGCAACATTGGGAACCGAGGTAGGAATGAGCAGTTCTTC. Residues: CASSNIGNRGRNEQFF.

This clonotype has at least ten counts. This chain connects TRBV12-3 or TRBV12-4 to TRBJ2-1, with TRBD2 matching over 11 bases. The CDR3 is 15 amino acids. Losses at the gene ends were 4 bases for V and 5 bases for J; bases not matched to a gene: 4. The CDR3 protein is CASSSGLAVNNEQFF. CDR3 DNA: TGTGCCAGCAGTTCGGGACTAGCGGTAAACAATGAGCAGTTCTTC.

This chain links TRBV6-5 with TRBJ2-1; no definite D call. CDR1 is MNHEY, CDR2 SVGAGI, per germline. The V end lost 4 bases, the J end lost 4 bases, and 23 bases lay between the germline ends. This CDR3 has 18 residues. This chain's CDR3 is CASSLGATRLFLYNEQFF. CDR3 coding DNA: TGTGCCAGCAGTTTGGGTGCCACTCGACTGTTTCTGTACAATGAGCAGTTCTTC.

In its sample, this clonotype was seen many times. This chain joins TRBV7-9 and TRBJ2-7; TRBD2 matches 9 bases. This CDR3 comprises 13 residues. V shed 5 bases, J shed 5 bases, and the junction held 4 bases outside the gene matches. Germline V lookup: CDR1 SEHNR, CDR2 FQNEAQ (reference sequence). CDR3 residues: CASSLGLADEQYF. The CDR3 DNA is TGTGCCAGCAGCCTGGGACTAGCAGACGAGCAGTACTTC. The full variable domain, rest sourced from reference TRBV7-9 and TRBJ2-7, is DTGVSQNPRHKITKRGQNVTFRCDPISEHNRLYWYRQTLGQGPEFLTYFQNEAQLEKSRLLSDRFSAERPKGSFSTLEIQRTEQGDSAMYLCASSLGLADEQYFGPGTRLTVT.

The chain carries TRBV6-5 and TRBJ2-5; no clear D gene. V was cut by 2 bases and J by 5 bases, with 15 bases left in between. Germline V lookup: CDR1 MNHEY, CDR2 SVGAGI. The CDR3 length is 15 residues. The DNA for the CDR3 is TGTGCCAGCAGTTACATGGCAGGCCGCAGGGAGACCCAGTACTTC. Its translation is CASSYMAGRRETQYF.

A few counts support this clonotype. CDR3 region: CASSEAYEQYV. The CDR3 DNA is TGCGCCAGCAGTGAGGCCTACGAGCAGTACGTC. This chain links TRBV10-2 with TRBJ2-7, with D hard to call. The V gene lost 2 bases and the J gene lost 2 bases, with 1 base spanning the gap. The CDR3 is 11 residues long. The germline V gene encodes CDR1 WSHSY and CDR2 SAAADI.

This clonotype has only a few counts. V gene TRBV20-1 combines with J gene TRBJ1-5; 9 nucleotides match TRBD1. Germline values: CDR1 DFQATT, CDR2 SNEGSKA (reference sequence). This CDR3 has 16 residues. V dropped 3 bases and J dropped 1; count of bases not matched to a gene: 7. The CDR3 loop reads CSARAGTGPSNQPQHF. CDR3 nucleotide sequence: TGCAGTGCTAGGGCCGGGACAGGGCCGAGCAATCAGCCCCAGCATTTT.

The sample holds a few counts of this clonotype. The rearrangement links TRBV12-3 or TRBV12-4 to TRBJ1-2; the D gene is possibly TRBD1 (5 bases). Trimming cost V 9 bases and J 0 bases, with 11 bases left between them. The CDR3 has 13 amino acids. The CDR3 reads CASKDTANYGYTF. In DNA form, the CDR3 reads TGTGCCAGTAAGGACACCGCTAACTATGGCTACACCTTC.

This clonotype was recorded many times. The V and J genes are TRBV11-1 and TRBJ2-7, with D perhaps matching TRBD1 (6 bases). V lost 5 bases, J lost 2 bases, and 16 bases lay in between. There are 15 residues in the CDR3. CDR1 and CDR2 from the germline V gene are SGHAT and FQDESV (reference sequence). The CDR3 bases are TGTGCCAGCAGCCCAGGGGATCCGCTAACCTACGAGCAGTACGTC. Translating gives CASSPGDPLTYEQYV.

The chain is built from TRBV6-1 and TRBJ1-2; TRBD1 might be the D (5 bases). This CDR3 has 14 residues. Trimming took 3 bases from V and 4 from J, leaving 12 bases between them. Germline-derived CDR1 and CDR2 are MNHNS and SASEGT. DNA of the CDR3: TGTGCCAGCAGTGAGGGCCAAGGGGCCTATGGCTACACCTTC. It translates to CASSEGQGAYGYTF.

The chain recombines TRBV7-8 with TRBJ1-6; D call uncertain. V lost 4 bases, J lost 9 bases, and 19 bases lay in between. The germline gives CDR1 SGHVS, CDR2 FQNEAQ. This CDR3 is 16 amino acids long. CDR3 coding DNA: TGTGCCAGCAGCTCACTTTCCTACTCAGGCTCTTCACCCCTCCACTTT. It translates to CASSSLSYSGSSPLHF.

The chain uses TRBV6-1 and TRBJ2-3; weak D call: TRBD1 (5 bases). CDR3 size: 13 residues. Germline values: CDR1 MNHNS, CDR2 SASEGT. The V end was cut by 8 bases, the J end by 2 bases, with 11 bases between. As DNA, the CDR3 is TGTGCCAGCGGGGCAGGGAACACAGATACGCAGTATTTT. It is translated as CASGAGNTDTQYF.

The V and J genes are TRBV20-1 and TRBJ2-7; TRBD2 matches at 11 bases. Germline trimming cut 3 bases from V and 2 bases from J; bases unmatched to any gene: 6. The CDR3 is made up of 15 amino acids. CDR1 is DFQATT, CDR2 SNEGSKA, per germline (reference sequence). CDR3 DNA: TGCAGTGCTAGTAGGGGGACTAGCGGTACCTACGAGCAGTACTTC. This gives the protein CSASRGTSGTYEQYF.

As DNA, the CDR3 is TGTGCCAGCAGCCCAACAGATGGGTTGGAGACCCAGTACTTC. This gives the protein CASSPTDGLETQYF. The chain carries TRBV3-1 and TRBJ2-5, with D hard to call. The germline gives CDR1 LGHDT, CDR2 YNNKEL (reference sequence). CDR3 length: 14 amino acids. Trimming pared 4 bases from V and 5 bases from J, leaving 14 bases between.

This clonotype was seen a handful of times. The rearrangement links TRBV12-3 or TRBV12-4 to TRBJ2-7; D assignment may be TRBD1 or TRBD2 (5 bases each). V lost 5 bases, J lost 4 bases, and 12 bases lay in between. The CDR3 contains 13 residues. The CDR3 region is CASSTGPRYEQYV. The CDR3 bases are TGTGCCAGCAGTACGGGACCGCGTTACGAGCAGTACGTC.

The chain is built from TRBV4-1 and TRBJ2-7; TRBD2 aligns across 7 bases. V shed 0 bases, J shed 3 bases, and the junction held 14 bases outside the gene matches. CDR1 and CDR2 (germline): MGHRA, YSYEKL. This CDR3 has 18 residues. CDR3 amino acids: CASSQDPAGSGIFYEQYF. The CDR3 DNA reads TGCGCCAGCAGCCAAGATCCGGCGGGGAGCGGGATATTCTACGAGCAGTACTTC.

The chain recombines TRBV14 with TRBJ2-3; D is unresolved. The CDR3 contains 15 residues. The germline V gene has CDR1 SGHDN and CDR2 FVKESK. Trimming cost V 4 bases and J 0 bases, with 11 bases left between them. Here the CDR3 reads CASSRAGFSTDTQYF. The CDR3 DNA is TGTGCCAGCAGCCGGGCAGGTTTCAGCACAGATACGCAGTATTTT.

This clonotype was seen a handful of times. The chain is built from TRBV5-4 and TRBJ2-1; D may be TRBD1 (6 bases). Germline values: CDR1 SGHNT, CDR2 YYREEE (reference sequence). V dropped 1 base and J dropped 2 bases, with 10 bases sitting between them. CDR3 length equals 15 residues. CDR3 protein: CASSLSGATYNEQFF. The CDR3 nucleotides are TGTGCCAGCAGCTTGTCAGGGGCCACCTACAATGAGCAGTTCTTC. Combining the CDR3 with reference TRBV5-4 and TRBJ2-1 gives the whole variable domain ETGVTQSPTHLIKTRGQQVTLRCSSQSGHNTVSWYQQALGQGPQFIFQYYREEENGRGNFPPRFSGLQFPNYSSELNVNALELDDSALYLCASSLSGATYNEQFFGPGTRLTVL.

The rearrangement links TRBV4-1 to TRBJ2-1, with a possible D match to TRBD2 (5 bases). Per the germline V gene, CDR1 is MGHRA and CDR2 is YSYEKL. The CDR3 runs 15 residues. Trimming shortened V by 0 bases and J by 3 bases, and 9 bases separated the two germline ends. CDR3 loop: CASSQDSAFYNEQFF. CDR3 in DNA: TGCGCCAGCAGCCAAGATAGCGCTTTCTACAATGAGCAGTTCTTC.

The rearrangement joins TRBV24-1 to TRBJ2-1; D possibly corresponds to TRBD1 (7 bases). Trimming shortened V by 3 bases and J by 9 bases, and 17 bases separated the two germline ends. CDR3 length: 15 amino acids. Germline-derived CDR1 and CDR2 are KGHDR and SFDVKD. Written as DNA, the CDR3 is TGTGCCACCAGTGATCCGACAGGGCCCGGGGGTGAGCAGTTCTTC. Translating it yields CATSDPTGPGGEQFF.